Following are 7 T cell receptor beta chains from one sample sequenced in a study of cytomegalovirus exposure and HLA in healthy donors. It was with 60 Vbeta and 13 Jbeta primers that the PCR ran. Produced via immunoSEQ multiplex PCR; TCRdb's table is partial and in-frame only. The sample has more than 90,000 clones; about 70% are singletons. Material: PBMCs. The receptors originated from a man aged 30-40 years in good health and CMV-seropositive.

The J gene is TRBJ2-3, the V gene TRBV6-1; 8 bases are a match to TRBD2. Per germline, CDR1 MNHNS and CDR2 SASEGT. The CDR3 has 13 amino acids. The J segment lost 4 bases and the V segment lost 8 bases, leaving 5 bases of the junction unmatched. In nucleotides, the CDR3 is TGTGCCAGCCAAGCGGGGGCGCCAGATACGCAGTATTTT. Translating it yields CASQAGAPDTQYF.

On this clone itself: Other DNA sequences of this sample code for an identical CDR3. The chain uses TRBV19 and TRBJ2-7, with D possibly TRBD1 on 8 matching bases. From germline, CDR1 is LNHDA and CDR2 SQIVND (reference sequence). V lost 5 bases and J lost 5, with 16 bases in between. There are 14 residues in the CDR3. As DNA, the CDR3 is TGTGCCAGTAGTGAATGGGGGGGACAGGACGAGCAGTACTTC. This encodes CASSEWGGQDEQYF.

The V call is TRBV5-6, the J call TRBJ2-7, with D possibly being TRBD2 (5 bases). Trimming stripped 3 bases from V and 4 bases from J, with 14 bases between. There are 14 residues in the CDR3. Germline V gene data show CDR1 as SGHDT and CDR2 as YYEEEE. The DNA for the CDR3 is TGTGCCAGCAGCTCGGGGTCCGCGAGGTACGAGCAGTACTTC. The encoded protein is CASSSGSARYEQYF. Using reference TRBV5-6 and TRBJ2-7 for the parts outside the CDR3, the full variable domain is DAGVTQSPTHLIKTRGQQVTLRCSPKSGHDTVSWYQQALGQGPQFIFQYYEEEERQRGNFPDRFSGHQFPNYSSELNVNALLLGDSALYLCASSSGSARYEQYFGPGTRLTVT.

V gene TRBV4-3 combines with J gene TRBJ2-3, with 8 bases lining up with TRBD2. The trim removed 1 base at V and 6 bases at J, leaving 9 bases unmatched. The CDR3 is 16 residues long. Germline CDR1 and CDR2: LGHNA and YSLEER. CDR3 residues: CASSQAAGGARDTQYF. DNA for the CDR3: TGCGCCAGCAGCCAAGCGGCCGGGGGGGCCCGCGATACGCAGTATTTT.

The chain joins TRBV12-2 to TRBJ2-5; TRBD2 is the table's D call and was not checked against the DNA. TRBV12-2 is a pseudogene locus. CDR3 size: 12 residues. The CDR3 is CASRFTEETQYF. Here the CDR3 DNA reads TGTGCAAGTCGCTTTACGGAAGAGACCCAGTACTTC.

Only a few counts were recorded for this clone. The chain couples TRBV5-1 to TRBJ2-2, with D possibly matching TRBD1 (6 bases). This CDR3 contains 14 residues. Germline CDR1 reads SGHRS; CDR2 reads YFSETQ. V gave up 0 bases and J gave up 6 bases, with 9 bases separating them. The CDR3 reads CASSLGTGPGELFF. The CDR3 DNA reads as TGCGCCAGCAGCTTGGGTACAGGGCCCGGGGAGCTGTTTTTT.

The chain joins TRBV11-2 to TRBJ2-7; tentative D call: TRBD2 (5 bases). Germline V lookup: CDR1 SGHAT, CDR2 FQNNGV. The CDR3 has 12 residues. The ends were cut back, 0 bases at V and 6 bases at J, with 6 bases in the middle. DNA of the CDR3: TGTGCCAGCAGCTTAGACGGAGGCGAGCAGTACTTC. Residues: CASSLDGGEQYF.